A selection of T cell receptor beta chains follows, all from one sample in a study of regulatory T cells in long-lasting Graves disease. TCRdb passed the multiplex PCR reads through MiXCR, listing each CDR3 protein once. The data show 370,000 or so distinct CDR3 sequences, with around 16% seen just once and 20% to 25% held by the top ten. In addition, the sample was reused for a study of T cells in Graves' hyperthyroidism and ophthalmopathy.

Sequencing was performed on peripheral blood mononuclear cells (PBMCs), taken at new diagnosis, from a patient treated with antithyroid drugs. These TCRs come from a woman between 18 and 30 years old with Graves disease. The CDR3 runs from the conserved cysteine through the conserved F or W. D genes are given only for firm matches. Some rows have no size entry. The others give once, few or many, or a class for an expanded clone.

d_gene	abundance	v_gene	j_gene	CDR3aa	CDR3nt
TRBD2	many	TRBV7-2	TRBJ2-3	CASSLLAGNTQYF	TGTGCCAGCAGCTTACTAGCGGGTAATACGCAGTATTTT
TRBD1	-	TRBV9	TRBJ1-4	CASSSLGTGGEKLFF	TGTGCCAGCAGCTCCCTAGGGACAGGGGGCGAAAAACTGTTTTTT
TRBD1	many	TRBV7-3	TRBJ2-3	CASSFTGGPPTDTQYF	TGTGCCAGCAGCTTCACAGGGGGGCCCCCCACAGATACGCAGTATTTT
-	few	TRBV27	TRBJ1-6	CASSTPGSSPPHF	TGTGCCAGCAGTACCCCGGGGAGCTCACCCCCCCACTTT
-	many	TRBV20-1	TRBJ1-5	CSAPLGGRRNQPQHF	TGCAGTGCTCCCCTGGGGGGGAGGCGGAATCAGCCCCAGCATTTT
-	many	TRBV11-2	TRBJ2-3	CASSYYSRLGDTQYF	TGTGCCAGCAGCTACTATTCCAGACTGGGGGATACGCAGTATTTT
-	many	TRBV30	TRBJ1-1	CAWSVGNTEAFF	TGTGCCTGGAGTGTAGGGAACACTGAAGCTTTCTTT
TRBD1	few	TRBV28	TRBJ1-2	CASTPAGQLNYGYTF	TGTGCCAGCACCCCAGCGGGACAGCTTAACTATGGCTACACCTTC
-	-	TRBV9	TRBJ1-1	CASSVEVHMNTEAFF	TGTGCCAGCAGCGTAGAGGTACATATGAACACTGAAGCTTTCTTT
-	many	TRBV11-2	TRBJ2-7	CASSFVEGYEQYF	TGTGCCAGCAGCTTCGTTGAGGGCTACGAGCAGTACTTC
-	-	TRBV20-1	TRBJ2-1	CSARVESSYNEQFF	TGCAGTGCTAGGGTAGAGAGCTCCTACAATGAGCAGTTCTTC
TRBD2	once	TRBV4-2	TRBJ2-3	CASSPELAGGPLLDTQYF	TGTGCCAGCAGCCCCGAACTAGCGGGAGGCCCGCTCCTAGATACGCAGTATTTT
-	many	TRBV20-1	TRBJ1-1	CSAPRASGEAFF	TGCAGTGCGCCTCGGGCGTCCGGTGAAGCTTTCTTT
TRBD1	-	TRBV10-3	TRBJ1-3	CASSRTGIGNTIYF	TGTGCCAGCAGTCGGACAGGGATCGGAAACACCATATATTTT
-	many	TRBV5-1	TRBJ2-5	CASSLGGRAMGETQYF	TGCGCCAGCAGCTTGGGAGGCAGGGCGATGGGAGAGACCCAGTACTTC
TRBD1	many	TRBV5-8	TRBJ1-4	CASSFWTGSATNEKLFF	TGTGCCAGCAGCTTCTGGACAGGGTCTGCAACTAATGAAAAACTGTTTTTT
-	many	TRBV28	TRBJ1-5	CASRTQGIGNQPQHF	TGTGCCAGCAGAACTCAGGGGATAGGCAATCAGCCCCAGCATTTT
TRBD1	-	TRBV29-1	TRBJ1-2	CSVGTGRAANYGYTF	TGCAGCGTTGGGACAGGGAGGGCGGCAAACTATGGCTACACCTTC
TRBD1	many	TRBV4-1	TRBJ2-7	CASSQGVPGGYEQYF	TGCGCCAGCAGCCAAGGGGTTCCAGGGGGCTACGAGCAGTACTTC
-	-	TRBV2	TRBJ1-3	CASVGDGRNTIYF	TGTGCCAGCGTCGGGGACGGACGAAACACCATATATTTT
-	-	TRBV7-7	TRBJ2-1	CASSPTMRLPYNEQFF	TGTGCTAGCAGCCCCACGATGCGGCTACCCTACAATGAGCAGTTCTTC
-	many	TRBV7-3	TRBJ2-7	CASSLNGNPSYEQYF	TGTGCCAGCAGCTTAAATGGCAACCCTTCCTACGAGCAGTACTTC
-	few	TRBV2	TRBJ2-5	CASSGPRETQYF	TGTGCCAGCAGTGGGCCCCGAGAGACCCAGTACTTC
-	many	TRBV6-2/TRBV6-3	TRBJ1-1	CASSRGGEAFF	TGTGCCAGCAGTAGGGGGGGTGAAGCTTTCTTT
-	many	TRBV30	TRBJ1-4	CAWTIKGPTNEKLFF	TGTGCCTGGACTATTAAGGGACCGACCAATGAAAAACTGTTTTTT
-	-	TRBV29-1	TRBJ2-7	CSVEAGSSYEQYF	TGCAGCGTTGAAGCGGGGAGCTCCTACGAGCAGTACTTC
-	few	TRBV29-1	TRBJ2-1	CSVEPGVNEQFF	TGCAGCGTTGAGCCCGGAGTCAATGAGCAGTTCTTC
TRBD1	few	TRBV30	TRBJ1-5	CACTGGGNQPQHF	TGTGCCTGCACAGGGGGAGGCAATCAGCCCCAGCATTTT
-	many	TRBV5-1	TRBJ2-5	CASSLPSPLARKTQYF	TGCGCCAGCAGCTTACCGTCACCACTAGCTAGGAAGACCCAGTACTTC
-	few	TRBV4-1	TRBJ1-5	CASSPTGTVSNQPQHF	TGCGCCAGCAGCCCAACAGGGACGGTCAGCAATCAGCCCCAGCATTTT
-	-	TRBV20-1	TRBJ2-1	CSAPPGTNNEQFF	TGCAGTGCGCCTCCTGGGACAAACAATGAGCAGTTCTTC
-	few	TRBV28	TRBJ2-7	CASSLFTGTHVSYEQYF	TGTGCCAGCAGTTTATTTACCGGGACACACGTCTCCTACGAGCAGTACTTC
-	many	TRBV4-1	TRBJ2-5	CASSQEGPGEEPETQYF	TGCGCCAGCAGCCAAGAAGGGCCCGGCGAAGAACCAGAGACCCAGTACTTC
TRBD1	few	TRBV30	TRBJ1-1	CAWGRGITEAFF	TGTGCCTGGGGCAGGGGGATAACTGAAGCTTTCTTT
-	many	TRBV30	TRBJ2-5	CAWSVQGTETQYF	TGTGCCTGGAGTGTGCAGGGTACGGAGACCCAGTACTTC
-	many	TRBV20-1	TRBJ2-7	CSAYGGVYEQYF	TGCAGTGCCTACGGAGGGGTCTACGAGCAGTACTTC
TRBD1	many	TRBV6-2/TRBV6-3	TRBJ1-4	CASSYDGGTGAEKLFF	TGTGCCAGCAGTTACGACGGAGGGACAGGGGCTGAAAAACTGTTTTTT
TRBD2	many	TRBV15	TRBJ2-7	CATSDPGSSGRATYEQYF	TGTGCCACCAGCGACCCAGGGAGTAGCGGGAGGGCTACCTACGAGCAGTACTTC
-	-	TRBV19	TRBJ1-2	CASSIQPVYGYTF	TGTGCCAGTAGTATACAGCCTGTCTATGGCTACACCTTC
-	many	TRBV2	TRBJ2-3	CASSDWAATDTQYF	TGTGCCAGCAGTGACTGGGCTGCCACAGATACGCAGTATTTT
TRBD1	many	TRBV18	TRBJ1-1	CASSGQGYTEAFF	TGTGCCAGCTCGGGACAGGGATACACTGAAGCTTTCTTT
-	many	TRBV10-3	TRBJ2-1	CAISGTTSRNEQFF	TGTGCCATCAGTGGGACAACCAGTAGAAATGAGCAGTTCTTC
-	many	TRBV20-1	TRBJ2-3	CSASIGTDTQYF	TGCAGTGCCTCAATAGGAACAGATACGCAGTATTTT
-	many	TRBV3-1	TRBJ2-1	CASSQDRAGSFSNEQFF	TGTGCCAGCAGCCAAGATCGGGCCGGGAGCTTTTCAAATGAGCAGTTCTTC
-	many	TRBV27	TRBJ1-1	CASSLSIQGPTGSEAFF	TGTGCCAGCAGTTTATCGATTCAGGGACCAACTGGATCTGAAGCTTTCTTT
-	few	TRBV20-1	TRBJ2-7	CSAGAFPPTYEQYF	TGCAGTGCTGGGGCATTTCCCCCAACCTACGAGCAGTACTTC
-	few	TRBV4-1	TRBJ1-5	CASSQAGGPLGQPQHF	TGTGCCAGCAGCCAAGCCGGCGGACCGTTGGGTCAGCCCCAGCATTTT
-	-	TRBV6-2/TRBV6-3	TRBJ1-2	CASRPSTPEYGYTF	TGTGCCAGCAGACCCTCGACTCCAGAATATGGCTACACCTTC
-	many	TRBV29-1	TRBJ2-7	CSVGGGNFYEQYF	TGCAGCGTTGGTGGGGGGAATTTCTACGAGCAGTACTTC
-	many	TRBV2	TRBJ2-3	CASSEGEGPQYF	TGTGCCAGCAGTGAAGGGGAAGGTCCGCAGTATTTT
-	few	TRBV6-1	TRBJ2-3	CASIYVQAHDTQYF	TGTGCCAGCATATATGTCCAGGCCCACGATACGCAGTATTTT